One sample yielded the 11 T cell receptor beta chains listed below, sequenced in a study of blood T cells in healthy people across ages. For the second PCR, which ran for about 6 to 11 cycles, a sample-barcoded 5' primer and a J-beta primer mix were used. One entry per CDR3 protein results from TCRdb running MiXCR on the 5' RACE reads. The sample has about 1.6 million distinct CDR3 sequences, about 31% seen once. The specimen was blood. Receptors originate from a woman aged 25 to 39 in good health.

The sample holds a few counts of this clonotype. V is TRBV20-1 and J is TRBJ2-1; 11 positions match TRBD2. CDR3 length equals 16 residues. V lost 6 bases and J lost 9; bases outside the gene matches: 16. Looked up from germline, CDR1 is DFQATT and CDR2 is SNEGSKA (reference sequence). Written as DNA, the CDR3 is TGCAGTGCAATAGGATCCTTAGCGGGAGGGCCGGGTGAGCAGTTCTTC. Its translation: CSAIGSLAGGPGEQFF.

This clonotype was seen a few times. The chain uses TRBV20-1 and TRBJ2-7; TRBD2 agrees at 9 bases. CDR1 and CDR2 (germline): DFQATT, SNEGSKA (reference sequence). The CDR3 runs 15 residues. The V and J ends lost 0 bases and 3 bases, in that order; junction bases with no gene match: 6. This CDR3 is CSARDPASGNYEQYF. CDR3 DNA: TGCAGTGCTAGAGATCCGGCTAGCGGGAACTACGAGCAGTACTTC.

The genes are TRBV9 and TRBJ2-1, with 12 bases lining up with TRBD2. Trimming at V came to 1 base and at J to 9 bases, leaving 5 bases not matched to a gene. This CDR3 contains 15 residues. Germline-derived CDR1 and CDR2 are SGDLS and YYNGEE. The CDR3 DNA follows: TGTGCCAGCAGCGTACAGACTAGCGGGAGCGGTGAGCAGTTCTTC. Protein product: CASSVQTSGSGEQFF. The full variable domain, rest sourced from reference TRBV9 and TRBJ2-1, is DSGVTQTPKHLITATGQRVTLRCSPRSGDLSVYWYQQSLDQGLQFLIQYYNGEERAKGNILERFSAQQFPDLHSELNLSSLELGDSALYFCASSVQTSGSGEQFFGPGTRLTVL.

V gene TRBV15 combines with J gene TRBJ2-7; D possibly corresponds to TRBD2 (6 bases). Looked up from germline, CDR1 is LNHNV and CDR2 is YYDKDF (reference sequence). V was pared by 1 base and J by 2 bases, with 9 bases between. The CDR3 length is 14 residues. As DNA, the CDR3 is TGTGCCACCAGCAGAGGGGGGGAAGCCTACGAGCAGTACTTC. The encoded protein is CATSRGGEAYEQYF.

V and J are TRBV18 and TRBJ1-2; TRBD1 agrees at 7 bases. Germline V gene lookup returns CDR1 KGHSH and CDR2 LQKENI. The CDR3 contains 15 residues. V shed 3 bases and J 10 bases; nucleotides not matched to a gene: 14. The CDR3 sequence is CASSPLQGRPYDYTF. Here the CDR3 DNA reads TGTGCCAGCTCACCCCTACAGGGGCGACCCTACGACTACACCTTC. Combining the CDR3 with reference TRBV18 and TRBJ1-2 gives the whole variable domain NAGVMQNPRHLVRRRGQEARLRCSPMKGHSHVYWYRQLPEEGLKFMVYLQKENIIDESGMPKERFSAEFPKEGPSILRIQQVVRGDSAAYFCASSPLQGRPYDYTFGSGTRLTVV.

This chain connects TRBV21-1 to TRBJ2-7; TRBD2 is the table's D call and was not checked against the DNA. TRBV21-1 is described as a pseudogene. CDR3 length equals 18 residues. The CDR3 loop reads CASSNDPTSGSTSYEQYF. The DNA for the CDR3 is TGTGCCAGCAGCAATGACCCGACTAGCGGGAGTACTTCCTACGAGCAGTACTTC.

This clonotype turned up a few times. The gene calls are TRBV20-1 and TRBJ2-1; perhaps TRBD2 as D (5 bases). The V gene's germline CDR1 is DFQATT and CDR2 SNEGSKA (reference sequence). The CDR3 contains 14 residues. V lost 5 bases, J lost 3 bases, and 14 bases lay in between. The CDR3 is CSAGPKAGYNEQFF. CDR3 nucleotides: TGCAGTGCTGGCCCAAAGGCGGGCTACAATGAGCAGTTCTTC.

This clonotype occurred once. CDR3 protein: CASSRQGSWTEAFF. In nucleotides, the CDR3 is TGTGCCAGCAGCCGACAGGGTTCTTGGACTGAAGCTTTCTTT. This chain links TRBV6-6 with TRBJ1-1, with 7 bases that match TRBD1. Germline V gene sequence: CDR1 MNHNY, CDR2 SVGAGI (reference sequence). The CDR3 length is 14 residues. V shed 6 bases, J shed 5 bases, and the junction held 9 bases outside the gene matches.

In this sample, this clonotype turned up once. The CDR3 DNA follows: TGTGCCAGCAGTTCCTTCTTGTCGGGTGTGGGCTACACCTTC. It codes for CASSSFLSGVGYTF. J is TRBJ1-2 and V is TRBV28; D not resolved. The V end lost 4 bases, the J end lost 8 bases, and 17 bases lay between the germline ends. This CDR3 comprises 14 residues. Per germline, CDR1 MDHEN and CDR2 SYDVKM.

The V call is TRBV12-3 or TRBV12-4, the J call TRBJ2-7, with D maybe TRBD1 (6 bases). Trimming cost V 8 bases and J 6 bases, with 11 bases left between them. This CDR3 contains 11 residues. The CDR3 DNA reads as TGTGCCAGCCAACAGGGTACCGAGCAGTACTTC. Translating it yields CASQQGTEQYF.

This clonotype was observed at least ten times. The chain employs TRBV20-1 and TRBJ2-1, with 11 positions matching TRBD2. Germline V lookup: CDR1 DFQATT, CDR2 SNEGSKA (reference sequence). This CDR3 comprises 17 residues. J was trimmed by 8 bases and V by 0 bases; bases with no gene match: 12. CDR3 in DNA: TGCAGTGCTAGAGATCTTACTAGCGGGAGATTAGAGCATGAGCAGTTCTTC. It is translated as CSARDLTSGRLEHEQFF.